This TCR beta chain was retrieved from a study of cytomegalovirus exposure and HLA in healthy donors. At the level of the study: Genotyping showed roughly 76% of roughly 390 donors falling in the Caucasian-associated ancestry cluster.

The PCR used 60 Vbeta and 13 Jbeta primers. TCRdb's copy holds only in-frame clones and misses some; the assay was immunoSEQ multiplex PCR. The table includes under 150,000 clones, about 78% detected once. Study-wide results and caveats: Several of the most significant clusters appeared, in a later analysis, to be linked to common viral pathogens. Researchers left out some V segments, among them TRBV6-2 and TRBV6-3, as indistinguishable. The authors assumed roughly uniform sequencing depth across donors for presence/absence analyses.

In regard to this clone: No antigen is known for it.

Germline trimming cut 0 bases from V and 7 bases from J; bases unmatched to any gene: 12. CDR1 and CDR2 (germline): LNHDA, SQIVND (reference sequence). This CDR3 is 18 amino acids long. The sample comprised PBMCs. The rearrangement uses TRBV19 and TRBJ1-4, with 9 nucleotides matching TRBD1. This TCR was recovered from a woman in her 30s in good health and CMV-seropositive. CDR3 residues: CASSIDPTGGHPIEKLFF. The CDR3 coding sequence is TGTGCCAGTAGTATAGATCCGACAGGGGGGCACCCTATTGAAAAACTGTTTTTT.